This T cell receptor (beta chain) derives from a study of cytomegalovirus exposure and HLA in healthy donors. Sequencing used immunoSEQ multiplex PCR; TCRdb keeps in-frame clones, though not all of them. This table holds 150,000 to 170,000 clones, roughly 86% found once. The donors were members of the roughly 130-subject validation cohort (separate from the approximately 670-subject first cohort). The sequencing sample was made of PBMCs. The sequence was collected from a human donor in good health.

CDR3 nucleotide sequence: TGTGCCAGCGGGACAGGGCCCTTGCAGTACTTC. Its protein product is CASGTGPLQYF. The J gene is TRBJ2-7, the V gene TRBV2, with 9 bases fitting TRBD1. V lost 8 bases, J lost 9 bases, and 5 bases stayed unmatched. Germline V gene sequence: CDR1 SNHLY, CDR2 FYNNEI. The CDR3 is 11 residues long.